A single sample gave rise to the 24 T cell receptor beta chains below, sequenced in a study of monozygotic twins with inflammatory bowel disease. No DNA is given; TCRdb re-called the 5' RACE reads and lists each CDR3 protein once. Its table records approximately 150,000 distinct CDR3 sequences. The sample was blood. These receptors originate from a human donor with ulcerative colitis or Crohn's disease, or a healthy co-twin of an affected twin (not recorded which).

Here the CDR3 reads CSARDGPLAGVIYEQYF. The rearrangement links TRBV20-1 to TRBJ2-7; as DNA is missing, the TRBD2 call by TCRdb cannot be tested. Germline values: CDR1 DFQATT, CDR2 SNEGSKA (reference sequence). CDR3 length: 17 amino acids.

The gene calls are TRBV20-1 and TRBJ1-2; TCRdb outputs TRBD1, but without DNA this stays unchecked. The CDR3 has 13 amino acids. Germline loops: CDR1 DFQATT, CDR2 SNEGSKA (reference sequence). CDR3 amino acids: CSASLDRNYGYTF.

The chain carries TRBV5-1 and TRBJ2-7. The V gene's germline CDR1 is SGHRS and CDR2 YFSETQ. The CDR3 covers 13 residues. The CDR3 reads CASSLVPGNEQYF.

The rearrangement uses TRBV30 and TRBJ2-1. CDR1 GTSNPN and CDR2 SVGIG come from the germline V gene (reference sequence). The CDR3 totals 12 residues. The CDR3 region is CAWSAGDNEQFF.

This rearrangement joins TRBV3-1 to TRBJ1-2; there is no DNA to check the TCRdb D call of TRBD1. The germline V gene has CDR1 LGHDT and CDR2 YNNKEL (reference sequence). The CDR3 is made up of 14 amino acids. The CDR3 sequence is CASSPTGGNYGYTF.

The rearrangement uses TRBV19 and TRBJ2-2; the TCRdb D gene call, TRBD2, has no DNA to confirm it. Germline loops: CDR1 LNHDA, CDR2 SQIVND (reference sequence). The CDR3 totals 14 residues. The CDR3 loop is CASSIRSGAGELFF.

The chain uses TRBV20-1 and TRBJ1-6. CDR1 DFQATT and CDR2 SNEGSKA come from the germline V gene (reference sequence). This CDR3 is 15 amino acids long. The CDR3 loop is CSATHPVSDNSPLHF.

The chain links TRBV19 to TRBJ1-1; TCRdb picks TRBD1, but there is no DNA to check that call. The CDR3 covers 14 residues. Germline assignment: CDR1 LNHDA and CDR2 SQIVND (reference sequence). CDR3 sequence: CASSLGGSRTEAFF. The whole variable domain, remainder taken from reference TRBV19 and TRBJ1-1, is DGGITQSPKYLFRKEGQNVTLSCEQNLNHDAMYWYRQDPGQGLRLIYYSQIVNDFQKGDIAEGYSVSREKKESFPLTVTSAQKNPTAFYLCASSLGGSRTEAFFGQGTRLTVV.

V and J are TRBV20-1 and TRBJ2-7. This CDR3 spans 16 amino acids. From germline, CDR1 is DFQATT and CDR2 SNEGSKA (reference sequence). The chain's CDR3 is CSARGVSGWSSYEQYF.

The V gene is TRBV10-3, the J gene TRBJ1-5; TCRdb proposes TRBD1, but this gene call is untestable without DNA. CDR3 length equals 16 residues. Germline V lookup: CDR1 ENHRY, CDR2 SYGVKD. CDR3 protein: CAISEEGARSNQPQHF.

The chain links TRBV29-1 to TRBJ2-1; the TRBD1 assignment by TCRdb is unverifiable without DNA. Germline CDR1 is SQVTM and CDR2 is ANQGSEA. The CDR3 consists of 15 residues. CDR3 sequence: CSVEDLDRGLMREFF.

This rearrangement joins TRBV5-5 to TRBJ2-1; lacking DNA, the TRBD1 call made by TCRdb goes unchecked. Germline CDR1 and CDR2: SGHKS and YYEKEE (reference sequence). The CDR3 length is 13 residues. The CDR3 region is CASSLRAGDEQFF.

The chain joins TRBV5-6 to TRBJ2-5; no DNA is available, so the TRBD1 call from TCRdb remains unchecked. Germline V lookup: CDR1 SGHDT, CDR2 YYEEEE. The CDR3 has 14 amino acids. CDR3 protein: CASSLGSGTETQYF.

This rearrangement joins TRBV27 to TRBJ2-3; the D call of TRBD1 rests on TCRdb alone, since no DNA is present to check it. The CDR3 length is 15 residues. Germline V gene lookup returns CDR1 MNHEY and CDR2 SMNVEV (reference sequence). CDR3 sequence reads: CASSSPGVGTDTQYF.

The chain employs TRBV18 and TRBJ1-3; TCRdb selects TRBD1, and the lack of DNA leaves this call unchecked. The CDR3 extends over 14 amino acids. Germline V gene data show CDR1 as KGHSH and CDR2 as LQKENI. The CDR3 here is CASSPQGTRNTIYF.

This chain uses TRBV5-1 with TRBJ2-7; no DNA is available, so the TRBD1 call from TCRdb remains unchecked. CDR1 and CDR2 from the germline V gene are SGHRS and YFSETQ. The CDR3 contains 17 residues. The CDR3 spells CASSLTGAGIRSYEQYF.

The V call is TRBV5-6, the J call TRBJ2-5; absent DNA, TCRdb's TRBD1 call cannot be checked. Germline V gives CDR1 SGHDT, CDR2 YYEEEE. The length of the CDR3 is 16 residues. CDR3 amino acids: CASSFLGPGGKETQYF.

The CDR3 loop is CASNHGGANEQFF. This chain connects TRBV19 to TRBJ2-1; with no DNA, the TCRdb D assignment of TRBD2 cannot be verified. This CDR3 region has 13 residues. CDR1 and CDR2 (germline): LNHDA, SQIVND (reference sequence).

CDR3 protein: CASSLVDREHQPQHF. V usage is TRBV28 and J usage is TRBJ1-5; TCRdb's D call of TRBD1 is untestable without DNA. From germline, CDR1 is MDHEN and CDR2 SYDVKM. CDR3 length: 15 residues.

The CDR3 reads CASSLVRGQYQETQYF. The chain is built from TRBV5-1 and TRBJ2-5; TCRdb's D gene call, TRBD2, goes unchecked for lack of DNA. The CDR3 has 16 amino acids. The germline CDR1 and CDR2 sequences are SGHRS and YFSETQ.

The V and J genes are TRBV6-1 and TRBJ2-7; TCRdb outputs TRBD1, but without DNA this stays unchecked. CDR1 and CDR2 (germline): MNHNS, SASEGT. The CDR3 runs 14 residues. The CDR3 reads CTSSVGQGGYEQYF.

The rearrangement uses TRBV27 and TRBJ1-5; the TCRdb call, TRBD1, lacks DNA for checking. Germline values: CDR1 MNHEY, CDR2 SMNVEV (reference sequence). The CDR3 is 15 residues long. The CDR3 region is CASSPRTGSNQPQHF.

This chain links TRBV6-6 with TRBJ2-7. Looked up from germline, CDR1 is MNHNY and CDR2 is SVGAGI (reference sequence). The CDR3 has 13 amino acids. CDR3 loop: CASSYVQNDEQYF.

The V gene is TRBV12-3 or TRBV12-4, the J gene TRBJ2-3; TCRdb designates TRBD1, a call that cannot be tested without DNA. CDR3 length: 19 amino acids. This chain's CDR3 is CASSLSRDLRSTSTDTQYF.